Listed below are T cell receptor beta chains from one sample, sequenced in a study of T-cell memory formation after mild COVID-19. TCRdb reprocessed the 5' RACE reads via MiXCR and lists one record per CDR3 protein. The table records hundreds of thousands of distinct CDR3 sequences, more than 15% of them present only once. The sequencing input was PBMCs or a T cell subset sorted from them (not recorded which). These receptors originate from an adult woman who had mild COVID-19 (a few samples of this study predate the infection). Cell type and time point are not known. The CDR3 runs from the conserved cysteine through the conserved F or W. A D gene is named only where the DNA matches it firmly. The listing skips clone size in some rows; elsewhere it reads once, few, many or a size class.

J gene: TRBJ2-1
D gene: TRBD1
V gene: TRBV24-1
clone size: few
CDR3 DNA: TGTGCCACCAGTGATTTCAAGGGACAGGGAAGGAATGAGCAGTTCTTC
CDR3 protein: CATSDFKGQGRNEQFF

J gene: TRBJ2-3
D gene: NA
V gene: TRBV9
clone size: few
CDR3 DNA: TGTGCCAGCAGCGCTTACGGGACTTCCACAAGGGCGGATACGCAGTATTTT
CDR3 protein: CASSAYGTSTRADTQYF

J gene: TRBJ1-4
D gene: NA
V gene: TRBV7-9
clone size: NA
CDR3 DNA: TGTGCCAGCAGCTTCTCTGGGGGAGAAAAACTGTTTTTT
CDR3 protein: CASSFSGGEKLFF

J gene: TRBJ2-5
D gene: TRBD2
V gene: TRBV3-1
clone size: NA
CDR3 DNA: TGTGCCAGCACCCAACGCAGTAGCGGGAGTTGGAGCCAAGAGACCCAGTACTTC
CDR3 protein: CASTQRSSGSWSQETQYF

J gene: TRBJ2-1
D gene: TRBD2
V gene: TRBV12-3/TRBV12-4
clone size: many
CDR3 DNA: TGTGCCAGCAGATTCCGAGTTCGGGGGGGTCCGGGCAATGAGCAGTTCTTC
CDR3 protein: CASRFRVRGGPGNEQFF

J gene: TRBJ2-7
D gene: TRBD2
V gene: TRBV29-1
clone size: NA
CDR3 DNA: TGCAGCGTGATCTGGGGACTAACCTACGAGCAGTACTTC
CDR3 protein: CSVIWGLTYEQYF

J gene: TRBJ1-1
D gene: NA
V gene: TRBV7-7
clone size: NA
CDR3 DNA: TGTGCCAGCAGCTTAACGTTGGCCGAAAACACTGAAGCTTTCTTT
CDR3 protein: CASSLTLAENTEAFF

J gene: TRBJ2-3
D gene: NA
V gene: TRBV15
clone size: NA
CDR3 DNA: TGTGCCACCAGCAAAGTGGGGGGGCCTACAGATACGCAGTATTTT
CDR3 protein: CATSKVGGPTDTQYF

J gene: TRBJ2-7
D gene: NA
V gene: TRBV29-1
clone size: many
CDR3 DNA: TGCAGCGTAGGACCGACGACTTACGAGCAGTACTTC
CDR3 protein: CSVGPTTYEQYF

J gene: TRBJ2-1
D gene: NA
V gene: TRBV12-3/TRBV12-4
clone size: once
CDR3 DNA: TGTGCCAGCTGGTTCGGAGATCCGGGGAATGAGCAGTTCTTC
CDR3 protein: CASWFGDPGNEQFF

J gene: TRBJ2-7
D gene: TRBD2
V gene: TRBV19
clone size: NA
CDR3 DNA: TGTGCCAGTAGTCCTTATAGCGGGACGCCCTCCTACGAGCAGTACTTC
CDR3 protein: CASSPYSGTPSYEQYF

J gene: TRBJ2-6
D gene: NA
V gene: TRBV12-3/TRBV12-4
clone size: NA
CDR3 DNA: TGTGCCAACGGGGGCTCTGGGGCCAACGTCCTGACTTTC
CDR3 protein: CANGGSGANVLTF

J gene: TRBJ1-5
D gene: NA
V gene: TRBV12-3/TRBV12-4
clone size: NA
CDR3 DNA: TGTGCCAGCAGTTTACAGGGGTTCAATCAGCCCCAGCATTTT
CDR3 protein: CASSLQGFNQPQHF

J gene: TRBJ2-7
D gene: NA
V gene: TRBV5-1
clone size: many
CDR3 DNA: TGCGCCAGCAGCTCCGGACCTAGCTACGAGCAGTACTTC
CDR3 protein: CASSSGPSYEQYF

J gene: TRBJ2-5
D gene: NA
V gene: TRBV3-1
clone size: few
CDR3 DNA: TGTGCCAGCAGCGTCACGAAAGAGACCCAGTACTTC
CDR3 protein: CASSVTKETQYF

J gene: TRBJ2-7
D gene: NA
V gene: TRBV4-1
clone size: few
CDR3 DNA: TGCGCCAGCAGCCAGAGAAACTCGTACGAGCAGTACTTC
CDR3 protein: CASSQRNSYEQYF

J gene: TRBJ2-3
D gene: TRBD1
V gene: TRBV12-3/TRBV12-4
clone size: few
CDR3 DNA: TGTGCCAGCAGTCCCTCGTTGGGGACAGGGGACACAGATACGCAGTATTTT
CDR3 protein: CASSPSLGTGDTDTQYF

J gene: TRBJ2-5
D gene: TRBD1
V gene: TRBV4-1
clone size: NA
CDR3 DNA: TGCGCCAGCAGCCAAGAGTTCGGGACAGGGCCCAAGGAGACCCAGTACTTC
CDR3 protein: CASSQEFGTGPKETQYF

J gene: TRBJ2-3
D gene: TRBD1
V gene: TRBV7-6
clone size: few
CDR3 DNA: TGTGCCAGCAGCACCGGGACAGGGCCATACTCCAGCACAGATACGCAGTATTTT
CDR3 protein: CASSTGTGPYSSTDTQYF

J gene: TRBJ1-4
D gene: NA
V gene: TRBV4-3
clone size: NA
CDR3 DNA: TGCGCCAGCAGCCAAGATAATCGAGACTTGGGGGAAAAACTGTTTTTT
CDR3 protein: CASSQDNRDLGEKLFF